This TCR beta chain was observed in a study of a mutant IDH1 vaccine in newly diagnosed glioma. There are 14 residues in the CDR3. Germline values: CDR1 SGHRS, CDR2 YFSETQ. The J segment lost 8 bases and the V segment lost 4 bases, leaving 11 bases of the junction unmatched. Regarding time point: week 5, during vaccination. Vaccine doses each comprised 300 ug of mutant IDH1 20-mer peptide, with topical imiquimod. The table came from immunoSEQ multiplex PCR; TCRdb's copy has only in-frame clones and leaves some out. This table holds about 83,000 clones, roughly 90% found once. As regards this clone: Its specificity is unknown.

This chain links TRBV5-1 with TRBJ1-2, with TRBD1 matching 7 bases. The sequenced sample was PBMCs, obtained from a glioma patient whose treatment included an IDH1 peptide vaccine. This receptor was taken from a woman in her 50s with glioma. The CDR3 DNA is TGCGCCAGCAGCCTCGCCGGGACAGAGGGGGGCTACACCTTC. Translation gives CASSLAGTEGGYTF.